This TCR beta chain was identified in a study of T cells after yellow fever vaccination. Study summary: Low-cell-number fractions were prepared with SMART-Seq v4 Ultra Low Input.

This clonotype was counted at least ten times. The 5'RACE template-switching step produced TCR cDNA and added a universal primer site and UMIs. MiXCR, run by TCRdb on the 5' RACE reads, gives a single entry per CDR3 protein. Of 300,000 or so distinct CDR3 sequences in the sample, about 4% were seen once. This CDR3 is 17 amino acids long. V gave up 6 bases and J gave up 5 bases; unmatched junction bases: 14. Germline values: CDR1 MNHEY, CDR2 SMNVEV (reference sequence). This clonotype was sampled from a man aged 18 to 35 who received the YFV17D yellow fever vaccine. The source material was PBMCs, sampled 5 days after the yellow fever booster vaccination. The chain employs TRBV27 and TRBJ2-2, with 8 bases identical to TRBD2. CDR3 bases: TGTGCCAGCAGCGTACTAGCGGACACCCCGGGGACCGGGGAGCTGTTTTTT. Protein product: CASSVLADTPGTGELFF.